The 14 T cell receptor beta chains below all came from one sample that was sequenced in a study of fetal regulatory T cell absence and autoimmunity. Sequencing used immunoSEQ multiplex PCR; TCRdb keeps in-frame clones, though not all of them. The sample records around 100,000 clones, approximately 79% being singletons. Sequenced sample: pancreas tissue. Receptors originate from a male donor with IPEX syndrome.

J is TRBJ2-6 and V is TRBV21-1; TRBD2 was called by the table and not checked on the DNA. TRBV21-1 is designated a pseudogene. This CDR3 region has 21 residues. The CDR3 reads CASSKVRLLAAMCSGANVLTF. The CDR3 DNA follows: TGTGCCAGCAGCAAAGTGAGACTACTAGCGGCAATGTGCTCTGGGGCCAACGTCCTGACTTTC.

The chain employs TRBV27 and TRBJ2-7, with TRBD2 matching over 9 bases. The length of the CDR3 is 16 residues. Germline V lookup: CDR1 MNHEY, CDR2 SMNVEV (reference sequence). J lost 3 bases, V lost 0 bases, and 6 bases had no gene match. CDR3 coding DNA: TGTGCCAGCAGTTTATCCGGGCTAGCGGGGCTCTACGAGCAGTACTTC. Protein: CASSLSGLAGLYEQYF.

DNA of the CDR3: TGTGCCAGCAGCCCTCAGGGTAATACGTTCGTATACCCTTCTAATCAGCCCCAGCATTTT. This gives the protein CASSPQGNTFVYPSNQPQHF. The chain joins TRBV6-4 to TRBJ1-5, with D perhaps matching TRBD1 (5 bases). The CDR3 is 20 amino acids. Germline CDR1 MRHNA, CDR2 SNTAGT. Trimming stripped 6 bases from V and 4 bases from J, with 31 bases between.

The CDR3: CASSRQGWGNQPQHF. In DNA, the CDR3 is TGTGCCAGCAGCCGCCAGGGGTGGGGCAATCAGCCCCAGCATTTT. The chain is built from TRBV4-2 and TRBJ1-5, with a weak D call TRBD1 (6 bases). V lost 4 bases and J lost 2, with 12 bases in between. CDR3 length: 15 residues. The germline V gene has CDR1 LGHNA and CDR2 YNFKEQ.

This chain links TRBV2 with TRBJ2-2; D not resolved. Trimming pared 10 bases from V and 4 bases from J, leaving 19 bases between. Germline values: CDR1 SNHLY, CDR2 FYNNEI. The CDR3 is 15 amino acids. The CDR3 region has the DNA TGTGCCACCAGGATAGTGGCGCCGGGCACCGGGGAGCTGTTTTTT. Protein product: CATRIVAPGTGELFF.

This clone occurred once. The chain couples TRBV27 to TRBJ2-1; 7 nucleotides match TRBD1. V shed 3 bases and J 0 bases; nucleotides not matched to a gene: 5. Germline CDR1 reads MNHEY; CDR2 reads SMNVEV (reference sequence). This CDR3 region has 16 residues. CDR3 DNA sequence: TGTGCCAGCAGTTTCTTGGGACAGAGCTCCTACAATGAGCAGTTCTTC. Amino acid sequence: CASSFLGQSSYNEQFF.

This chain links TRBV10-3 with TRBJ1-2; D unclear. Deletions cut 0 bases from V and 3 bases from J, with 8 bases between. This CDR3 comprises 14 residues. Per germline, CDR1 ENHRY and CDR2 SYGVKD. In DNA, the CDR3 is TGTGCCATCAGTGAGTCGGAAAGGGACTATGGCTACACCTTC. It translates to CAISESERDYGYTF.

Here the CDR3 reads CASSYSPLLALNEQFF. The CDR3 region has the DNA TGTGCCAGCAGTTACTCACCCCTGCTAGCCCTGAATGAGCAGTTCTTC. V usage is TRBV6-6 and J usage is TRBJ2-1, with a tentative D call TRBD2 (5 bases). This CDR3 contains 16 residues. In germline, CDR1 is MNHNY, CDR2 SVGAGI (reference sequence). The V end lost 0 bases, the J end lost 7 bases, and 16 bases lay between the germline ends.

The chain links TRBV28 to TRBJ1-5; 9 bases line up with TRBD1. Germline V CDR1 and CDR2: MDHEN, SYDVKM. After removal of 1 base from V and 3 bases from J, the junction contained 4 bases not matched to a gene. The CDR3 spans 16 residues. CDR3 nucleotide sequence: TGTGCCAGCAGTTTATTTTACAGGGGGCCCAATCAGCCCCAGCATTTT. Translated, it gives CASSLFYRGPNQPQHF.

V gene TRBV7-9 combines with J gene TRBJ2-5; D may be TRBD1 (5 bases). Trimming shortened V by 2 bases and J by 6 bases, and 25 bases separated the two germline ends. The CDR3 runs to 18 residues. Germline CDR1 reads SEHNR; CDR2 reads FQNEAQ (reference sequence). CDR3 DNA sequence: TGTGCCAGCAGCTTATACCGCCGGCAGTCTACCTGGACACAGACCCAGTACTTC. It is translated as CASSLYRRQSTWTQTQYF.

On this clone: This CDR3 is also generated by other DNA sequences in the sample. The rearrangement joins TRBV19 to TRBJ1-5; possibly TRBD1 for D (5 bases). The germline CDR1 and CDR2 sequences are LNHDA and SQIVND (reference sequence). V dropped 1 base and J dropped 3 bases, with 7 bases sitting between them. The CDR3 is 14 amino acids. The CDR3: CASSIGRANQPQHF. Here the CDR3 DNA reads TGTGCCAGTAGTATAGGCAGGGCCAATCAGCCCCAGCATTTT.

The DNA of the CDR3 is TGTGCCAGCAGCTTCGTGGGACTTAACACCGGGGAGCTGTTTTTT. It specifies CASSFVGLNTGELFF. The chain has TRBV7-2 and TRBJ2-2; maybe TRBD2 (6 bases). V dropped 3 bases and J dropped 2 bases, with 10 bases sitting between them. The CDR3 runs to 15 residues. Germline V gene lookup returns CDR1 SGHTA and CDR2 FQGNSA.

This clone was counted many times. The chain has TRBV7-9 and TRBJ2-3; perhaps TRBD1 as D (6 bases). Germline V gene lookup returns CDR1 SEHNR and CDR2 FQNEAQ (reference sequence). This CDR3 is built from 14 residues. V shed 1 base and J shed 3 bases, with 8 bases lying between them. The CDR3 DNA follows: TGTGCCAGCAGCTTAGTAGGACAGACAGATACGCAGTATTTT. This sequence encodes CASSLVGQTDTQYF.

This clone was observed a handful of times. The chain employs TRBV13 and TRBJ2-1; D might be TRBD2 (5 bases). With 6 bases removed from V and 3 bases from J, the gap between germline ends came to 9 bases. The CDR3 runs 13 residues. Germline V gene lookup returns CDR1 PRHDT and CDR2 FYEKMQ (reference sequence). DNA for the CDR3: TGTGCCAGCAGTGGCGGGCTCTACAATGAGCAGTTCTTC. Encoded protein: CASSGGLYNEQFF.